Here is one TCR beta chain with its context. Antigen unknown. Germline V gene sequence: CDR1 SGHNT, CDR2 YYREEE (reference sequence). The length of the CDR3 is 13 residues. V was pared by 3 bases and J by 6 bases, with 12 bases between. This entry belongs to a study of T cell responses to AZD1222 COVID-19 vaccine. As for the study in general: The analysis combined second doses at about 4 or about 12 weeks. Study observations and caveats: At 160-218 and 743-854, vaccine-associated CD4 TCRs were dominant, and they spanned spike. Baseline serology detected seropositivity in only six AZD1222 recipients. Unmutated variant regions are reportedly the target of nearly half of TCRs that are spike-specific.

Measured with immunoSEQ multiplex PCR; TCRdb has only the in-frame clones, and not every one. The table shows fewer than 100,000 clones, with approximately 94% occurring only once. The J gene is TRBJ1-2, the V gene TRBV5-4; D is undetermined. Sequenced material: peripheral blood, taken on day 0 of AZD1222 vaccination. This receptor was identified in an adult in good health. CDR3 bases: TGTGCCAGCAGCTGGACTGCGAGAGATGGCTACACCTTC. Protein: CASSWTARDGYTF.